This record looks at one T cell receptor (beta chain) sequence and its context. This sample stems from a study of blood T cell repertoires in COVID-19. Study summary: COVID-19 samples, acute and convalescent, were from the United States, Italy and Spain. The analysed material was cDNA or gDNA that came from T cells, B-cell-depleted T cells, or PBMCs.

Original analysis: How many nucleated cells were present was estimated from reference gene primer amplification. Libraries were prepared by immunoSEQ multiplex PCR; TCRdb keeps only in-frame clonotypes and omits some of them. Clonal size and the V and J genes are those of that table, whereas D and trimming came from the DNA. Of roughly 200,000 clones listed, 89% were seen once; the top ten hold around 7%. Per germline, CDR1 SGHKS and CDR2 YYEKEE (reference sequence). Between the trimmed V and J ends, which lost 4 bases and 6 bases, there was a span of 19 bases. The CDR3 totals 16 residues. V is TRBV5-5 and J is TRBJ2-2; D possibly corresponds to TRBD2 (5 bases). The material sequenced was peripheral blood. This sequence was found in a man between 35 and 55 years old with acute or convalescent COVID-19. For the CDR3, the DNA is TGTGCCAGCAGCCTTCTAACGGGAAGTATTTCCGGGGAGCTGTTTTTT. Translated, it gives CASSLLTGSISGELFF. The whole variable domain, filled in from reference TRBV5-5 and TRBJ2-2, reads DAGVTQSPTHLIKTRGQQVTLRCSPISGHKSVSWYQQVLGQGPQFIFQYYEKEERGRGNFPDRFSARQFPNYSSELNVNALLLGDSALYLCASSLLTGSISGELFFGEGSRLTVL.